These T cell receptor beta chains were read from a single sample in a study of OX40 agonist ivuxolimab in advanced cancers. Method: immunoSEQ multiplex PCR; TCRdb's copy keeps in-frame clones and lacks some. The sample lists 55,000 to 75,000 clones; approximately 80% were seen once. The sequenced sample was CD4+ or CD8+ T cells sorted from blood, obtained in a trial of the OX40 agonist ivuxolimab. These receptors were taken from an adult with an advanced solid tumor such as melanoma, head and neck, liver or kidney cancer. The CDR3 runs from the conserved cysteine through the conserved F or W. The D gene is left open where the match is weak. Clone size appears in some rows only: once, few, many, or a class for an expanded clone.

D gene	J gene	V gene	clone size	CDR3 DNA	CDR3 protein
-	TRBJ1-6	TRBV4-2	-	TGTGCCAGCAGCCAGCCGGGTCCTCGGGGTTCACCCCTCCACTTT	CASSQPGPRGSPLHF
-	TRBJ2-5	TRBV18	-	TGTGCCAGCTCACCACTTCGGGAGACCCAGTACTTC	CASSPLRETQYF
TRBD2	TRBJ2-5	TRBV11-3	-	TGTGCCAGCAGCTCGCCACTAGCGGGAGCGAAGACCCAGTACTTC	CASSSPLAGAKTQYF
-	TRBJ1-3	TRBV7-2	-	TGTGCCAGCAGCTTAGGGGGCGGTGGAAACACCATATATTTT	CASSLGGGGNTIYF
-	TRBJ1-2	TRBV5-1	-	TGCGCCAGCAGCTCCTCTACTCGACCGGGGCAAAGTAATGGCTACACCTTC	CASSSSTRPGQSNGYTF
-	TRBJ2-7	TRBV18	-	TGTGCCAGCTCACCGTTGTTCTCCTACGAGCAGTACTTC	CASSPLFSYEQYF
-	TRBJ1-2	TRBV2	-	TGTGCCAGCAGTCAGATGACAGGCCCGGGGGGCTACACCTTC	CASSQMTGPGGYTF
TRBD1	TRBJ2-2	TRBV4-2	few	TGTGCCAGCACCACGGGGGACAGGGACACCGGGGAGCTGTTTTTT	CASTTGDRDTGELFF
-	TRBJ2-2	TRBV7-6	once	TGTGCCAGCAGCTTACGCGGGGGCCTCACCGGGGAGCTGTTTTTT	CASSLRGGLTGELFF
TRBD2	TRBJ2-3	TRBV27	-	TGTGCCAGCAGTCGGGGGACTAGCGGGTATACAGATACGCAGTATTTT	CASSRGTSGYTDTQYF
-	TRBJ2-1	TRBV5-1	-	TGCGCCAGCAGCTTCGAACTCAGGGTCAATGAGCAGTTCTTC	CASSFELRVNEQFF
-	TRBJ1-3	TRBV6-6	-	TGTGCCAGCAGTCCCAATTTCTCTGGAAACACCATATATTTT	CASSPNFSGNTIYF
TRBD1	TRBJ2-7	TRBV7-9	-	TGTGCCAGCAGCTCGTACAGGGGGCGCGGCGAGCAGTACTTC	CASSSYRGRGEQYF
TRBD2	TRBJ2-2	TRBV19	-	TGTACCTCAACCGGGACTAGCGGAACCGGGGAGCTGTTTTTT	CTSTGTSGTGELFF
TRBD1	TRBJ2-1	TRBV7-3	-	TGTGCCAGCAGCTTCTCGGGACAGGGGTTCGATGAGCAGTTCTTC	CASSFSGQGFDEQFF
TRBD1	TRBJ2-7	TRBV4-2	-	TGTGCCAGCAGCCCCCGGACAGGGGACCGCTACGAGCAGTACTTC	CASSPRTGDRYEQYF
-	TRBJ1-1	TRBV29-1	-	TGCAGCGTTGACACGACCCGAGGCGCTGAAGCTTTCTTT	CSVDTTRGAEAFF
-	TRBJ2-2	TRBV5-6	few	TGTGCCAGCAGCCCGAAAGGGCTGCACACCGGGGAGCTGTTTTTT	CASSPKGLHTGELFF
-	TRBJ1-5	TRBV4-3	-	TGCGCCAGCAGCCAAGAACGGTGGAATCAGCCCCAGCATTTT	CASSQERWNQPQHF
TRBD1	TRBJ1-2	TRBV7-2	-	TGTGCCAGCAGCTACACGGCCGGGACAGGGGACGGGAACTATGGCTACACCTTC	CASSYTAGTGDGNYGYTF
-	TRBJ2-3	TRBV10-3	-	TGTGCCATCAGTGCGGGGTTTAGCACAGATACGCAGTATTTT	CAISAGFSTDTQYF
-	TRBJ1-1	TRBV5-5	-	TGTGCCAGCAGCTTGGATCCGGGGGAGAACACTGAAGCTTTCTTT	CASSLDPGENTEAFF
TRBD2	TRBJ2-7	TRBV7-2	few	TGTGCCAGCAGCCTCTCTAGCGGGGCCTACGAGCAGTACTTC	CASSLSSGAYEQYF
-	TRBJ2-7	TRBV6-1	-	TGTGCCAGCAGTGAAGGGCGCGGGCGCTCCTACGAGCAGTACTTC	CASSEGRGRSYEQYF
TRBD2	TRBJ2-2	TRBV11-2	once	TGTGCCAGCATGGGACTAGCGGGATACACCGGGGAGCTGTTTTTT	CASMGLAGYTGELFF
TRBD2	TRBJ2-3	TRBV18	-	TGTGCCAGCTCACCCCCTTCGGCGGGAGGTCGCGCAGATACGCAGTATTTT	CASSPPSAGGRADTQYF
-	TRBJ2-2	TRBV7-3	-	TGTGCCAGCAGCGTTACGGGGGCCGGGGAGCTGTTTTTT	CASSVTGAGELFF
-	TRBJ1-1	TRBV18	few	TGTGCCAGCTCACCAGGGGAAGGGAACACTGAAGCTTTCTTT	CASSPGEGNTEAFF
-	TRBJ1-2	TRBV5-6	-	TGTGCCAGCAGCTTGGGGTGGGCCGGGGGCTACACCTTC	CASSLGWAGGYTF
-	TRBJ2-7	TRBV15	few	TGTGCCACCAGCAGAGCAACCGGGCCGAGGAACGAGCAGTACTTC	CATSRATGPRNEQYF
TRBD2	TRBJ2-1	TRBV2	few	TGTGCCAGCAGTGAGGGTCTAGCGGGAGGTCCCGTCCACAATGAGCAGTTCTTC	CASSEGLAGGPVHNEQFF
-	TRBJ2-5	TRBV27	-	TGTGCCAGCAGGCAGGGGGCGGGAGGGCAAGAGACCCAGTACTTC	CASRQGAGGQETQYF
TRBD1	TRBJ2-7	TRBV7-2	-	TGTGCCAGCAGCCCAACCGGGACAGCACTTCAGTACTTC	CASSPTGTALQYF
-	TRBJ1-1	TRBV5-4	-	TGTGCCAGCAGCTTGGTCGGCCTCATGAACACTGAAGCTTTCTTT	CASSLVGLMNTEAFF
-	TRBJ2-1	TRBV2	once	TGTGCCAGCAGTGTGGGGGTGCGGGTTGCCGACGGGGAGCAGTTCTTC	CASSVGVRVADGEQFF
-	TRBJ2-7	TRBV23-1	-	TGCGCCAGCAGTCAATCGAGGAAGTACTTC	CASSQSRKYF
-	TRBJ1-5	TRBV19	-	TGTGCCAGTAGTCATCCGAGAGGTAGCAATCAGCCCCAGCATTTT	CASSHPRGSNQPQHF
-	TRBJ2-3	TRBV10-3	-	TGTGCCATCAGTCGTGGAGGGGAAGGCACAGATACGCAGTATTTT	CAISRGGEGTDTQYF
-	TRBJ2-5	TRBV6-1	-	TGTGCCAGCAGTGAAGGAGGGACTTTCGAGACCCAGTACTTC	CASSEGGTFETQYF
-	TRBJ1-2	TRBV6-1	-	TGTGCCAGCAGTGCTTACAGGAACTATGGCTACACCTTC	CASSAYRNYGYTF
-	TRBJ2-7	TRBV7-6	-	TGTGCCAGCAGCGGGTGGGACCGGGGGAGGGAGCAGTACTTC	CASSGWDRGREQYF
TRBD1	TRBJ1-2	TRBV2	-	TGTGCCAGCAGCGAAGCGGGGACAGCTTATGGCTACACCTTC	CASSEAGTAYGYTF
-	TRBJ1-5	TRBV19	-	TGTGCCAGTAGTATCCCGACCGCGGAGGATAGCAATCAGCCCCAGCATTTT	CASSIPTAEDSNQPQHF
-	TRBJ2-1	TRBV5-4	many	TGTGCCAGCAGCTTGGCCCGCTTCGGGGGTACAGAGCAGTTCTTC	CASSLARFGGTEQFF
-	TRBJ2-5	TRBV9	-	TGTGCCAGCAGCGTAGGTTTTCAGCAAGAGACCCAGTACTTC	CASSVGFQQETQYF
-	TRBJ2-7	TRBV27	-	TGTGCCAGCAGTTCAAGAGTCGGGACAATATTTCTCTACGAGCAGTACTTC	CASSSRVGTIFLYEQYF
TRBD1	TRBJ1-3	TRBV5-1	-	TGCGCCAGCAGCTTGGAGTGGACAGGGGTCGGAAACACCATATATTTT	CASSLEWTGVGNTIYF
-	TRBJ2-1	TRBV11-2	-	TGTGCCAGCAGCCAAACGACTACTTACAATGAGCAGTTCTTC	CASSQTTTYNEQFF
-	TRBJ1-1	TRBV11-2	few	TGTGCCAGCAGCTTAGTTCCAGGCCTGGCTGAAGCTTTCTTT	CASSLVPGLAEAFF
-	TRBJ1-3	TRBV6-5	-	TGTGCCAGCGGGAGATATAGCTCTGGAAACACCATATATTTT	CASGRYSSGNTIYF
-	TRBJ2-1	TRBV27	-	TGTGCCAGCAGTTCATACGGACGGTACAATGAGCAGTTCTTC	CASSSYGRYNEQFF
-	TRBJ2-1	TRBV11-2	-	TGTGCCAGCAGCCGCCCGGGCTACAATGAGCAGTTCTTC	CASSRPGYNEQFF
-	TRBJ1-3	TRBV2	-	TGTGCCAGCAGGCCAGGATCCCCTGGAAACACCATATATTTT	CASRPGSPGNTIYF
-	TRBJ2-2	TRBV11-3	-	TGTGCCAGCAGCCCATCCTTTAGATCCACCGGGGAGCTGTTTTTT	CASSPSFRSTGELFF
-	TRBJ2-6	TRBV30	-	TGTGCCTGGAGTACCCCAAGCTCTGGGGCCAACGTCCTGACTTTC	CAWSTPSSGANVLTF
-	TRBJ2-2	TRBV15	-	TGTGCCACCAGCAGAGATCTCCGTCCCGGGACGAACACCGGGGAGCTGTTTTTT	CATSRDLRPGTNTGELFF
TRBD2	TRBJ2-1	TRBV7-9	-	TGTGCCAGCAACGTAGCGGGGGGGAGCTCCTACAATGAGCAGTTCTTC	CASNVAGGSSYNEQFF